One sample yielded the 30 T cell receptor beta chains listed below, sequenced in a study of neurological immune-mediated disorders. TCRdb itself ran the 5' RACE reads through MiXCR, one entry per CDR3 protein. The sample records tens of thousands of distinct CDR3 sequences, 5.8% being singletons. Sequences were obtained from CD4+ T cells from blood. These receptors originate from a woman aged 18 to 35 with multiple sclerosis.

This clonotype was picked up many times. This sequence joins TRBV20-1 and TRBJ2-7; the match to TRBD2 covers 14 bases. Per germline, CDR1 DFQATT and CDR2 SNEGSKA (reference sequence). This CDR3 spans 15 amino acids. V lost 5 bases and J lost 3; bases outside the gene matches: 6. The CDR3 DNA sequence: TGCAGTGCTTACGAGGGACTAGCGGGGGACTACGAGCAGTACTTC. Encoded protein: CSAYEGLAGDYEQYF.

There are many counts of this clonotype. This chain links TRBV15 with TRBJ1-5; no clear D. CDR1 and CDR2 (germline): LNHNV, YYDKDF (reference sequence). Trimming removed 0 bases from V and 3 bases from J, with 9 bases in between. The CDR3 has 15 residues. This CDR3 is CATSRDKGFNQPQHF. The DNA of the CDR3 is TGTGCCACCAGCAGAGATAAGGGCTTCAATCAGCCCCAGCATTTT. The variable domain in full, with the rest retrieved from reference TRBV15 and TRBJ1-5, is DAMVIQNPRYQVTQFGKPVTLSCSQTLNHNVMYWYQQKSSQAPKLLFHYYDKDFNNEADTPDNFQSRRPNTSFCFLDIRSPGLGDTAMYLCATSRDKGFNQPQHFGDGTRLSIL.

This clonotype showed up just a few times. The chain joins TRBV6-2 or TRBV6-3 to TRBJ2-1; no definite D call. The CDR3 has 14 amino acids. Germline V CDR1 and CDR2: MNHEY, SVGEGT. V lost 5 bases to trimming and J lost 5 bases, with 13 bases between them. CDR3 coding DNA: TGTGCCAGCAGTCGCCAGAAGATAAACAATGAGCAGTTCTTC. It codes for CASSRQKINNEQFF.

This clonotype was found many times. The chain is built from TRBV14 and TRBJ2-1, with D uncertain. The germline V and J ends were trimmed by 4 bases and 7 bases, with 11 bases remaining between them. The CDR3 totals 13 residues. The germline CDR1 and CDR2 sequences are SGHDN and FVKESK. CDR3 sequence reads: CASSRSTRNEQFF. DNA of the CDR3: TGTGCCAGCAGCCGCAGTACAAGGAATGAGCAGTTCTTC. Filled out from reference TRBV14 and TRBJ2-1, the complete variable domain reads EAGVTQFPSHSVIEKGQTVTLRCDPISGHDNLYWYRRVMGKEIKFLLHFVKESKQDESGMPNNRFLAERTGGTYSTLKVQPAELEDSGVYFCASSRSTRNEQFFGPGTRLTVL.

This clonotype was seen ten or more times. The chain recombines TRBV20-1 with TRBJ2-1, with D perhaps matching TRBD1 or TRBD2 (5 bases each). CDR3 length: 15 residues. Trimming removed 3 bases at V and 1 base at J, with 13 bases between. Germline loops: CDR1 DFQATT, CDR2 SNEGSKA (reference sequence). This CDR3 is CSASGRDGSYNEQFF. CDR3 nucleotides: TGCAGTGCTAGCGGCCGGGACGGTTCCTACAATGAGCAGTTCTTC.

This clonotype was observed many times. The J gene is TRBJ2-5, the V gene TRBV7-2; D gene ambiguous. V lost 1 base, J lost 0 bases, and 6 bases lay in between. This CDR3 spans 14 amino acids. Germline assignment: CDR1 SGHTA and CDR2 FQGNSA. The CDR3 reads CASSLEAYQETQYF. In DNA, the CDR3 is TGTGCCAGCAGCTTAGAAGCGTACCAAGAGACCCAGTACTTC.

There are a few counts of this clonotype. The chain joins TRBV20-1 to TRBJ1-2; 7 bases agree with TRBD1. The trim removed 1 base at V and 3 bases at J, leaving 2 bases unmatched. In germline, CDR1 is DFQATT, CDR2 SNEGSKA (reference sequence). This CDR3 is 13 amino acids long. The CDR3 DNA sequence: TGCAGTGCTAGAGTCAGGGGGGACTATGGCTACACCTTC. Translation: CSARVRGDYGYTF.

Only a few counts were recorded for this clonotype. This chain uses TRBV5-1 with TRBJ2-2; maybe TRBD2 (5 bases). The V gene's germline CDR1 is SGHRS and CDR2 YFSETQ. The CDR3 spans 14 residues. V gave up 3 bases and J gave up 7 bases, with 13 bases separating them. This CDR3 is CASSWTVTIGELFF. The CDR3 nucleotides read TGCGCCAGCAGCTGGACTGTTACCATCGGGGAGCTGTTTTTT.

This clonotype was observed many times. The CDR3 coding sequence is TGCGCCAGCAGCGTGGGAGGGAGTCAGAACACTGAAGCTTTCTTT. It codes for CASSVGGSQNTEAFF. The chain recombines TRBV5-1 with TRBJ1-1; D unclear. V dropped 4 bases and J dropped 1 base, with 14 bases sitting between them. The germline V gene encodes CDR1 SGHRS and CDR2 YFSETQ. The CDR3 is 15 amino acids.

This clonotype was seen repeatedly, ten times or more. This chain joins TRBV11-2 and TRBJ2-2; D ambiguous. The CDR3 has 14 residues. In germline, CDR1 is SGHAT, CDR2 FQNNGV. V gave up 1 base and J gave up 4 bases, with 7 bases separating them. Here the CDR3 reads CASSLVLTTGELFF. CDR3 sequence (DNA): TGTGCCAGCAGCTTAGTTCTGACCACCGGGGAGCTGTTTTTT.

In its sample, this clonotype was seen many times. This chain uses TRBV20-1 with TRBJ1-6, with 7 positions matching TRBD1. Unmatched junction bases numbered 6, after V lost 3 bases and J lost 10 bases. This CDR3 contains 13 residues. Germline V gene sequence: CDR1 DFQATT, CDR2 SNEGSKA (reference sequence). The CDR3 sequence: CSASTGVRSPLHF. For the CDR3, the DNA is TGCAGTGCTAGCACAGGGGTACGCTCACCCCTCCACTTT.

This clonotype was counted ten times or more. The chain joins TRBV5-1 to TRBJ2-2; tentative D call: TRBD1 (5 bases). Trimming stripped 4 bases from V and 4 bases from J, with 17 bases between. The CDR3 consists of 16 residues. Germline CDR1 reads SGHRS; CDR2 reads YFSETQ. For the CDR3, the DNA is TGCGCCAGCAGCAAAGAAGGGGCCCCTATCACCGGGGAGCTGTTTTTT. Its protein is CASSKEGAPITGELFF.

This clonotype showed up many times. The chain combines TRBV14 with TRBJ1-4; D unresolved. V lost 2 bases to trimming and J lost 5 bases, with 21 bases between them. The CDR3 has 18 residues. Per the germline V gene, CDR1 is SGHDN and CDR2 is FVKESK. The CDR3 spells CASSQRRDVAGRNEKLFF. The CDR3 DNA reads TGTGCCAGCAGCCAACGACGAGACGTGGCAGGTCGGAATGAAAAACTGTTTTTT.

This clonotype appeared many times. The chain couples TRBV5-1 to TRBJ2-2; no clear D gene. Germline V gene lookup returns CDR1 SGHRS and CDR2 YFSETQ. Trimming cost V 4 bases and J 1 base, with 11 bases left between them. This CDR3 spans 15 amino acids. The CDR3 DNA reads TGCGCCAGCAGCCCCTCCACAAGGAACACCGGGGAGCTGTTTTTT. Translating gives CASSPSTRNTGELFF.

The chain combines TRBV18 with TRBJ1-1; TRBD1 aligns across 9 bases. The V gene's germline CDR1 is KGHSH and CDR2 LQKENI. Unmatched junction bases numbered 6, after V lost 2 bases and J lost 5 bases. The CDR3 totals 15 residues. The CDR3 bases are TGTGCCAGCTCACCATCTGGGACAGGGACGACTGAAGCTTTCTTT. Its protein is CASSPSGTGTTEAFF.

This clonotype was observed at least ten times. J is TRBJ1-2 and V is TRBV3-1; perhaps TRBD1 as D (5 bases). Between the trimmed V and J ends, which lost 0 bases and 5 bases, there was a span of 16 bases. There are 16 residues in the CDR3. Germline V lookup: CDR1 LGHDT, CDR2 YNNKEL (reference sequence). The CDR3: CASSQDAGFGAYGYTF. CDR3 DNA sequence: TGTGCCAGCAGCCAAGATGCAGGGTTTGGGGCATATGGCTACACCTTC.

This clonotype was seen repeatedly, ten times or more. This chain joins TRBV5-6 and TRBJ1-2, with D perhaps TRBD1 (6 bases). This CDR3 is 14 amino acids long. V lost 2 bases and J lost 6, with 14 bases in between. Germline assignment: CDR1 SGHDT and CDR2 YYEEEE. CDR3 residues: CASSFIDRNHGYTF. DNA for the CDR3: TGTGCCAGCAGCTTTATCGACAGGAACCATGGCTACACCTTC.

In its sample, this clonotype ranks as medium-sized. The rearrangement uses TRBV7-2 and TRBJ2-7; perhaps TRBD1 as D (5 bases). This CDR3 spans 14 amino acids. Trimming cost V 1 base and J 7 bases, with 14 bases left between them. Germline assignment: CDR1 SGHTA and CDR2 FQGNSA. CDR3 in DNA: TGTGCCAGCAGCTTAGGCAGGATCCAGGGAGAGCAGTACGTC. It is translated as CASSLGRIQGEQYV.

This clonotype has at least ten counts. This chain uses TRBV6-5 with TRBJ2-1, with 9 nucleotides matching TRBD2. Germline CDR1 is MNHEY and CDR2 is SVGAGI. The CDR3 length is 15 residues. V shed 5 bases, J shed 4 bases, and the junction held 6 bases outside the gene matches. The CDR3 here is CASSLSGRGYNEQFF. The CDR3 DNA reads as TGTGCCAGCAGTCTTAGCGGGAGAGGTTACAATGAGCAGTTCTTC.

This clonotype was seen ten or more times. The CDR3, as DNA: TGCAGTGCCCCTTCAACGGGAGGGGGTAACACCGGGGAGCTGTTTTTT. Amino acids: CSAPSTGGGNTGELFF. The V call is TRBV20-1, the J call TRBJ2-2; 8 positions match TRBD2. CDR3 length: 16 amino acids. Per the germline V gene, CDR1 is DFQATT and CDR2 is SNEGSKA (reference sequence). The junction had 11 bases not matched to a gene; V was cut back by 6 bases and J by 2 bases.

This clonotype was seen ten or more times. The V call is TRBV5-5, the J call TRBJ2-3, with 11 bases fitting TRBD2. After removal of 7 bases from V and 4 bases from J, the junction contained 5 bases not matched to a gene. CDR3 length: 14 residues. CDR1 and CDR2 from the germline V gene are SGHKS and YYEKEE (reference sequence). The CDR3 sequence is CASSPGLAADTQYF. CDR3 nucleotides: TGTGCCAGCTCCCCGGGACTAGCGGCAGATACGCAGTATTTT.

This clonotype was detected ten times or more. The chain recombines TRBV19 with TRBJ2-1; D is ambiguous. With 9 bases removed from V and 4 bases from J, the gap between germline ends came to 16 bases. The CDR3 is made up of 14 amino acids. CDR1 and CDR2 from the germline V gene are LNHDA and SQIVND (reference sequence). This chain's CDR3 is CASRPPDKYNEQFF. CDR3 DNA: TGTGCCAGCCGGCCCCCAGACAAGTACAATGAGCAGTTCTTC.

This clonotype has a count of ten or more. The rearrangement joins TRBV4-3 to TRBJ2-5; either TRBD1 or TRBD2 may supply D (6 bases each). The V gene lost 4 bases and the J gene lost 5 bases, with 11 bases spanning the gap. Germline V lookup: CDR1 LGHNA, CDR2 YSLEER. CDR3 length: 13 residues. CDR3 bases: TGCGCCAGCAGCCGTACAGGGAGGGAGACCCAGTACTTC. It encodes CASSRTGRETQYF.

This clonotype appeared many times. The J gene is TRBJ1-2, the V gene TRBV3-1, with unresolved D. V lost 0 bases and J 7 bases, leaving 15 bases between the germline ends. Per germline, CDR1 LGHDT and CDR2 YNNKEL (reference sequence). CDR3 length: 15 residues. The CDR3 loop reads CASSQDRRKSSGYTF. CDR3 sequence (DNA): TGTGCCAGCAGCCAAGATAGACGGAAATCTAGTGGCTACACCTTC. The full variable domain, its missing parts supplied by reference TRBV3-1 and TRBJ1-2, is DTAVSQTPKYLVTQMGNDKSIKCEQNLGHDTMYWYKQDSKKFLKIMFSYNNKELIINETVPNRFSPKSPDKAHLNLHINSLELGDSAVYFCASSQDRRKSSGYTFGSGTRLTVV.

This clonotype was counted ten times or more. The CDR3 DNA reads TGTGCCAGCAGCTTAGAGGACAGCTCCTACGAGCAGTACGTC. It yields the protein CASSLEDSSYEQYV. This chain joins TRBV11-2 and TRBJ2-7, with D perhaps TRBD1 (6 bases). V was pared by 0 bases and J by 0 bases, with 6 bases between. The germline gives CDR1 SGHAT, CDR2 FQNNGV. This CDR3 is built from 14 residues.

V usage is TRBV6-6 and J usage is TRBJ1-2; weak D call: TRBD1 (5 bases). In germline, CDR1 is MNHNY, CDR2 SVGAGI (reference sequence). V shed 5 bases and J shed 6 bases, with 16 bases lying between them. This CDR3 comprises 14 residues. CDR3 sequence: CASSAGGSVDGYTF. The CDR3 coding sequence is TGTGCCAGCAGTGCGGGGGGTTCCGTGGATGGCTACACCTTC.

The rearrangement uses TRBV30 and TRBJ1-6; tentatively, D is TRBD1 (5 bases). Trimming removed 3 bases from V and 12 bases from J, with 15 bases in between. Germline CDR1 GTSNPN, CDR2 SVGIG (reference sequence). The CDR3 is made up of 13 amino acids. CDR3: CAWSAGAKVPLHF. The CDR3 nucleotides read TGTGCCTGGAGCGCCGGGGCGAAGGTACCCCTCCACTTT.

There are many counts of this clonotype. V and J are TRBV29-1 and TRBJ1-5, with D tentatively TRBD1 (6 bases). Germline V gives CDR1 SQVTM, CDR2 ANQGSEA. V dropped 7 bases and J dropped 3 bases, with 13 bases sitting between them. This CDR3 comprises 13 residues. CDR3 coding DNA: TGCAGCGCCGAGTGGGGGCCCAATCAGCCCCAGCATTTT. It codes for CSAEWGPNQPQHF.

This clonotype has ten or more counts. The genes are TRBV14 and TRBJ2-1; TRBD1 agrees at 7 bases. V was pared by 3 bases and J by 5 bases, with 10 bases of the junction left unmatched. The CDR3 has 16 residues. Germline assignment: CDR1 SGHDN and CDR2 FVKESK. CDR3 DNA: TGTGCCAGCAGCCAGAGACAGGGCTTGCGTAACAATGAGCAGTTCTTC. Translating gives CASSQRQGLRNNEQFF.

This clonotype has ten or more counts. The chain employs TRBV5-1 and TRBJ2-1; D assignment may be TRBD1 or TRBD2 (5 bases each). V shed 0 bases and J shed 0 bases, with 7 bases lying between them. Germline loops: CDR1 SGHRS, CDR2 YFSETQ. The CDR3 totals 15 residues. CDR3 protein: CASSLEGSSYNEQFF. CDR3 DNA sequence: TGCGCCAGCAGCTTGGAGGGGAGCTCCTACAATGAGCAGTTCTTC.